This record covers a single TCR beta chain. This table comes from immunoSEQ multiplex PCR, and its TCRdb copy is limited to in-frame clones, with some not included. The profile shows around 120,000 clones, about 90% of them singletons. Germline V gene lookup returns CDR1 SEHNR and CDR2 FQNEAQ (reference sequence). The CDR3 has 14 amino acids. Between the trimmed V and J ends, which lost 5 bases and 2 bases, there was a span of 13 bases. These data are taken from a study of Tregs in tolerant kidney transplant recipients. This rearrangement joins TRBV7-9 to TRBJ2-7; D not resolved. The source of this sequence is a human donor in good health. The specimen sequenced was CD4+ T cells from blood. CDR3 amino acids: CASSPPGLAYEQYF. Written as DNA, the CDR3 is TGTGCCAGCAGCCCTCCTGGTCTAGCCTACGAGCAGTACTTC.